This T cell receptor beta chain comes out of a study of brain T cells in children with intractable seizures. V shed 1 base and J shed 3 bases, with 7 bases lying between them. CDR1 and CDR2 from the germline V gene are SGHDT and YYEEEE. There are 14 residues in the CDR3. Profiled with immunoSEQ multiplex PCR; TCRdb holds only in-frame clones, not every one. The sample has 300,000 to 400,000 clones; 93% are singletons. Time point here: blood from clinic visit 5 months post-surgery; TSC patient then seizure free. V usage is TRBV5-6 and J usage is TRBJ1-4; a weak D match, TRBD1 (5 bases). The sample consisted of peripheral blood, taken 5 to 6 months after surgery. The TCR originated in a boy in the first two years of life with tuberous sclerosis and intractable seizures. The chain's CDR3 is CASSLWGANEKLFF. The CDR3 region has the DNA TGTGCCAGCAGCTTGTGGGGGGCTAATGAAAAACTGTTTTTT.